The rows below give T cell receptor beta chains drawn from one sample of a study of CD8+ T cells in alopecia areata. The protocol was immunoSEQ multiplex PCR, while the TCRdb copy is restricted to in-frame clones and leaves out a portion. The profile shows roughly 120,000 clones, about two fifths of them singletons. The sample comprised CD4+ T cells sorted from blood. These TCRs come from a human donor with alopecia areata. The CDR3 runs from the conserved cysteine through the conserved F or W. D genes are given only for firm matches. A row's size may be missing; if present it is once, few, many or a size class.

d_call clone_size j_call v_call cdr3_nt cdr3_aa
- - TRBJ2-7 TRBV20-1 TGCAGTGCAACTCGGTCGGACTTC CSATRSDF
- few TRBJ2-5 TRBV7-9 TGTGCCAGCAGCTTTGGACATTGGGAGGCCCAGTACTTC CASSFGHWEAQYF
TRBD1 few TRBJ2-5 TRBV29-1 TGCAGCGTCGGGCTCCAGGGGGTTCGAGAAGAGACCCAGTACTTC CSVGLQGVREETQYF
- few TRBJ1-1 TRBV15 TGTGCCACCAGCAGAGATATCCAGAACACTGAAGCTTTCTTT CATSRDIQNTEAFF
TRBD1 - TRBJ2-7 TRBV2 TGTGCCAGCAGGGGACAGGGTGGCGAGCAGTACTTC CASRGQGGEQYF
TRBD2 few TRBJ2-7 TRBV10-3 TGTGCCACCAAGCGGGAGGATATCGAGCAGTACTTC CATKREDIEQYF
- few TRBJ2-6 TRBV15 TGTGCCACCAGCAGTCCAAGTCCAACTGGGGCCAACGTCCTGACTTTC CATSSPSPTGANVLTF
TRBD2 few TRBJ2-1 TRBV27 TGTGCCAGCAGCCAACCTAGCGGGAAGGTAAACAATGAGCAGTTCTTC CASSQPSGKVNNEQFF
- few TRBJ2-7 TRBV28 TGTGCCAGCAGTTACTATTCCTACGAGCAGTACTTC CASSYYSYEQYF
- - TRBJ1-1 TRBV28 TGTGCCAGCAGTTTAGGCTCGGCCACTGAAGCTTTCTTT CASSLGSATEAFF
- - TRBJ2-1 TRBV5-1 TGCGCCAGCAGCTTGAACAGGAATGAGCAGTTCTTC CASSLNRNEQFF
TRBD2 - TRBJ2-5 TRBV29-1 TGCAGCTCTCGCCGGGGGGGGGAGACCCAGTACTTC CSSRRGGETQYF
TRBD1 - TRBJ2-3 TRBV7-9 TGTGCCAGCAGCTCCCGACCCGTTAGGAGCCAAATTACGACAGGGACCCAGTATTTT CASSSRPVRSQITTGTQYF